One and the same sample provided the 7 T cell receptor beta chains below, sequenced in a study of T cell responses to AZD1222 COVID-19 vaccine. The repertoire was sequenced with immunoSEQ multiplex PCR; TCRdb's copy has only in-frame clones and lacks some. The table records roughly 100,000 clones, roughly nine tenths of them present only once. Sequenced here: peripheral blood, sampled on day 0 of AZD1222 vaccination. The origin of the receptors is an adult in good health.

The rearrangement joins TRBV19 to TRBJ1-1, with D maybe TRBD1 (6 bases). The CDR3 length is 14 residues. CDR1 is LNHDA, CDR2 SQIVND, per germline (reference sequence). V lost 6 bases to trimming and J lost 1 base, with 12 bases between them. DNA of the CDR3: TGTGCCAGTAGGGAGCCGGGACAGAACACTGAAGCTTTCTTT. Encoded protein: CASREPGQNTEAFF.

This clone was seen only once. The chain couples TRBV5-1 to TRBJ2-5, with a weak D call TRBD1 (5 bases). This CDR3 is built from 13 residues. V lost 0 bases and J 7 bases, leaving 10 bases between the germline ends. Per the germline V gene, CDR1 is SGHRS and CDR2 is YFSETQ. The CDR3: CASSLGDQGTQYF. In DNA, the CDR3 is TGCGCCAGCAGCTTGGGGGATCAGGGGACCCAGTACTTC.

The chain uses TRBV27 and TRBJ2-7, with D uncertain. This CDR3 region has 17 residues. Germline-derived CDR1 and CDR2 are MNHEY and SMNVEV (reference sequence). Trimming shortened V by 9 bases and J by 1 base, and 25 bases separated the two germline ends. CDR3 in DNA: TGTGCCAGACCATCGGTAATAAGCCCCGTTATGTCCTACGAGCAGTACTTC. It codes for CARPSVISPVMSYEQYF.

In its sample, this clone was seen once. This rearrangement joins TRBV4-1 to TRBJ2-5; no clear D gene. Germline CDR1 MGHRA, CDR2 YSYEKL. The germline V and J ends were trimmed by 1 base and 5 bases, with 8 bases remaining between them. The CDR3 consists of 13 residues. The CDR3: CASSQVMLETQYF. CDR3 DNA sequence: TGCGCCAGCAGCCAAGTAATGTTGGAGACCCAGTACTTC.

This clone was detected a few times. V and J are TRBV19 and TRBJ1-1; the match to TRBD1 covers 10 bases. The CDR3 extends over 14 amino acids. The ends lost 5 bases at V and 6 bases at J; junction bases unmatched: 6. Germline CDR1 and CDR2: LNHDA and SQIVND (reference sequence). The CDR3 DNA sequence: TGTGCCAGTAGTGACCGGGACAGGGGCCCTGAAGCTTTCTTT. The encoded protein is CASSDRDRGPEAFF. The entire variable domain, with the rest obtained from reference TRBV19 and TRBJ1-1, is as follows: DGGITQSPKYLFRKEGQNVTLSCEQNLNHDAMYWYRQDPGQGLRLIYYSQIVNDFQKGDIAEGYSVSREKKESFPLTVTSAQKNPTAFYLCASSDRDRGPEAFFGQGTRLTVV.

The chain recombines TRBV2 with TRBJ2-7; 10 bases line up with TRBD1. Germline V CDR1 and CDR2: SNHLY, FYNNEI. Trimming took 9 bases from V and 3 from J; bases not matched to a gene: 5. The CDR3 totals 13 residues. CDR3 coding DNA: TGTGCCAGTAGCCGGGACAGGGGCTACGAGCAGTACTTC. Translation gives CASSRDRGYEQYF.

The V gene is TRBV9, the J gene TRBJ2-1, with D perhaps matching TRBD2 (6 bases). With 0 bases removed from V and 15 bases from J, the gap between germline ends came to 13 bases. Germline CDR1 and CDR2: SGDLS and YYNGEE. This CDR3 has 12 residues. The CDR3: CASSVEEGGAFF. CDR3 DNA: TGTGCCAGCAGCGTAGAGGAGGGTGGGGCGTTCTTC.